This TCR beta chain was sequenced for a study of cytomegalovirus exposure and HLA in healthy donors. Study-level points and caveats: Segments of the TCR beta V type were, in most cases, productive about 90% or about 30% of the time in an earlier analysis.

Germline V lookup: CDR1 MNHNS, CDR2 SASEGT. Trimming pared 10 bases from V and 0 bases from J, leaving 12 bases between. CDR3 length: 14 residues. This clone came up once. The antigen is not known. With 60 Vbeta and 13 Jbeta primers, the PCR was carried out. Sequencing used immunoSEQ multiplex PCR; TCRdb keeps in-frame clones, though not all of them. Here the sample spans around 94,000 clones, approximately 78% being singletons. The rearrangement joins TRBV6-1 to TRBJ2-2; TRBD1 might be the D (5 bases). The material sequenced was PBMCs. The sequence was obtained from a male donor in good health and CMV-seropositive. CDR3 DNA: TGTGCCACCCCGACAGATCCGAACACCGGGGAGCTGTTTTTT. As protein: CATPTDPNTGELFF.